This T cell receptor (beta chain) was identified in a study of blood T cell repertoires in COVID-19. At the level of the study: Samples taken during acute and convalescent COVID-19 were collected in the United States, Italy and Spain. The analysed material was cDNA or gDNA that came from T cells, B-cell-depleted T cells, or PBMCs.

This CDR3 has 15 amino acids. With V trimmed by 6 bases and J by 5 bases, 6 bases remained unmatched. The V gene's germline CDR1 is LNHDA and CDR2 SQIVND (reference sequence). As processed by the authors: From reference gene primer amplification, estimates of nucleated cell counts were derived. Libraries were prepared by immunoSEQ multiplex PCR; TCRdb keeps only in-frame clonotypes and omits some of them. That table furnishes V, J and clone size, whereas the DNA furnished D and trimming. Of around 200,000 clones listed, 90% were seen once; the top ten hold 0.62%. This sequence was found in a man in his fifties with acute or convalescent COVID-19. Sequencing input: peripheral blood. The J gene is TRBJ2-5, the V gene TRBV19; 13 bases line up with TRBD2. The CDR3: CASRLTSGRLETQYF. The CDR3 nucleotides are TGTGCCAGTAGACTGACTAGCGGGAGGCTGGAGACCCAGTACTTC.